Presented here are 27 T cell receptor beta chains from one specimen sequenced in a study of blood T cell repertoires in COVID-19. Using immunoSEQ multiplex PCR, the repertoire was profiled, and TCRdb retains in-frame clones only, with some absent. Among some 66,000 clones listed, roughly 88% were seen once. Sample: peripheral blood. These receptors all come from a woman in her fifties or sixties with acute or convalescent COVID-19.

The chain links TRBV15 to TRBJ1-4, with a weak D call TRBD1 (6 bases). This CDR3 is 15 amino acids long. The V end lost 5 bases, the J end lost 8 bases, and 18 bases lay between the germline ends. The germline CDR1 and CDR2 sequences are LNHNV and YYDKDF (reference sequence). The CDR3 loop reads CATSARQAPDEKLFF. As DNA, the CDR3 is TGTGCCACCAGCGCCCGACAGGCCCCTGACGAAAAACTGTTTTTT.

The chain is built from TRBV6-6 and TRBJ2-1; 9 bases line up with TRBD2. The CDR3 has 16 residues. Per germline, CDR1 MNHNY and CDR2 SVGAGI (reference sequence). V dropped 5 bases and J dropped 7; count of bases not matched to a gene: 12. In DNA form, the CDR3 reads TGTGCCAGCAGTCAAACTGGCGGGAGGGCCGGGAATGAGCAGTTCTTC. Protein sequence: CASSQTGGRAGNEQFF.

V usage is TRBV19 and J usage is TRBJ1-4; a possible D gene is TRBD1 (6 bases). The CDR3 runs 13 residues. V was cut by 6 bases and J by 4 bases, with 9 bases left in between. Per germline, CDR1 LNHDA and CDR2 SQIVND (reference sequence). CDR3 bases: TGTGCCAGTAGAGGGGGAAGTAATGAAAAACTGTTTTTT. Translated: CASRGGSNEKLFF. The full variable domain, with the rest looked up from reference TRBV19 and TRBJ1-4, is DGGITQSPKYLFRKEGQNVTLSCEQNLNHDAMYWYRQDPGQGLRLIYYSQIVNDFQKGDIAEGYSVSREKKESFPLTVTSAQKNPTAFYLCASRGGSNEKLFFGSGTQLSVL.

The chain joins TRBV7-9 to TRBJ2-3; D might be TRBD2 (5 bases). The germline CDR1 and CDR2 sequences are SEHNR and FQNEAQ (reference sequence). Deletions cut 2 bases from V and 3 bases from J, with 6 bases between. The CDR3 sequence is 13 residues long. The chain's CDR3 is CASSLTGTDTQYF. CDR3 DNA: TGTGCCAGCAGCTTAACGGGGACAGATACGCAGTATTTT.

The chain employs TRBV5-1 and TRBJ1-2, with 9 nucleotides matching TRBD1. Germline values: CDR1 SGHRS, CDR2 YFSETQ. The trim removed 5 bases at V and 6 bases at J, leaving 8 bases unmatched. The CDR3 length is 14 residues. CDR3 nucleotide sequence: TGCGCCAGCAGGATTCAGGGACAGGGAGATGGCTACACCTTC. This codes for CASRIQGQGDGYTF. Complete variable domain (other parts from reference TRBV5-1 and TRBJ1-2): KAGVTQTPRYLIKTRGQQVTLSCSPISGHRSVSWYQQTPGQGLQFLFEYFSETQRNKGNFPGRFSGRQFSNSRSEMNVSTLELGDSALYLCASRIQGQGDGYTFGSGTRLTVV.

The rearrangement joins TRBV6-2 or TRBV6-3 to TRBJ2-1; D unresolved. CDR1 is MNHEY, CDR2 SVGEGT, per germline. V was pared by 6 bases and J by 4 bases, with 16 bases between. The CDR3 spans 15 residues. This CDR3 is CASSTTHAEYNEQFF. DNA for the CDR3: TGTGCCAGCAGCACCACCCATGCGGAGTACAATGAGCAGTTCTTC.

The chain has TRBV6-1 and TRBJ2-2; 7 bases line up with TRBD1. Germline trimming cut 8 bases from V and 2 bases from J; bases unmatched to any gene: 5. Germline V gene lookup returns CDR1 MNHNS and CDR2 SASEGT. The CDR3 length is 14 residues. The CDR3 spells CASRDSPNTGELFF. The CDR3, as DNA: TGTGCCAGCCGGGACAGCCCTAACACCGGGGAGCTGTTTTTT.

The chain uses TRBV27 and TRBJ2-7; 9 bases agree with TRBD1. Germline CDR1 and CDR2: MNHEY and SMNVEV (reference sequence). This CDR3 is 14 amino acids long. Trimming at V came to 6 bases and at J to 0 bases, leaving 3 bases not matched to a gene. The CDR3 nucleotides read TGTGCCAGCAGAGGGACAGGGAGCTCCTACGAGCAGTACGTC. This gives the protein CASRGTGSSYEQYV.

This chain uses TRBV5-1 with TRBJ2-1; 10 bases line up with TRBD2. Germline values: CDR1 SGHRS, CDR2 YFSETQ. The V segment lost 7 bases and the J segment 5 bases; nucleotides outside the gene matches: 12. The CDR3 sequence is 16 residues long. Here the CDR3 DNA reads TGCGCCAGCGGAAGGATAGCGGGAGGAGGGCACAATGAGCAGTTCTTC. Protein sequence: CASGRIAGGGHNEQFF.

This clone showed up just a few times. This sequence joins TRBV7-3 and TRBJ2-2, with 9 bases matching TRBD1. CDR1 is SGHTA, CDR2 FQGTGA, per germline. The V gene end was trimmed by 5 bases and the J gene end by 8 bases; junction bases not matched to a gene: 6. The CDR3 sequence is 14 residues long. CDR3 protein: CASSPGTGNGELFF. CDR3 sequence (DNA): TGTGCCAGCAGCCCCGGGACAGGGAATGGGGAGCTGTTTTTT.

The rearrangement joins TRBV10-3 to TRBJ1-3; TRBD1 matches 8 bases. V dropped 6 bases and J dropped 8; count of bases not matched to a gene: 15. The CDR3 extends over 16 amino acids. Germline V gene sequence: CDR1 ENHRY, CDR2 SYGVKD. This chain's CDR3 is CAIRSPGQGRKDTIYF. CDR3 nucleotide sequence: TGTGCCATCAGGTCCCCCGGACAGGGTAGAAAAGACACCATATATTTT.

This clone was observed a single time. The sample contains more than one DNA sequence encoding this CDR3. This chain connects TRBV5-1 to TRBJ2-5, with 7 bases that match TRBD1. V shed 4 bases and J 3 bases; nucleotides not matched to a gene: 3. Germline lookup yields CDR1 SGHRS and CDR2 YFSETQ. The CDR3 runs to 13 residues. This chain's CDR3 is CASSLGTEETQYF. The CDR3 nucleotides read TGCGCCAGCAGCCTCGGGACAGAAGAGACCCAGTACTTC.

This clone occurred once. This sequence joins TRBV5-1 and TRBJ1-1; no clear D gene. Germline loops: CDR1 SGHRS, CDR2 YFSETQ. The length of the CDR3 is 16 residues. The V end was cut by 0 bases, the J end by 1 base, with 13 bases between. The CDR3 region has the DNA TGCGCCAGCAGCTTGGTGGCAGGACTTGGGAACACTGAAGCTTTCTTT. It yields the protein CASSLVAGLGNTEAFF.

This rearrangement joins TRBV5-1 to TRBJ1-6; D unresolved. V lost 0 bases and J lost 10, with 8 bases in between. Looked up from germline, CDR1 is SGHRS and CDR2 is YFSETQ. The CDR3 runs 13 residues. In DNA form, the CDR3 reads TGCGCCAGCAGCTTGGGGATTAGCTCACCCCTCCACTTT. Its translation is CASSLGISSPLHF.

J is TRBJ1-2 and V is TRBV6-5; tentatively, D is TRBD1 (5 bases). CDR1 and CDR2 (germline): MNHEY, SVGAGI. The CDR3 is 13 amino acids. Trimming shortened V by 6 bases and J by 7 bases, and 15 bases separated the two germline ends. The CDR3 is CASRGRQTGGYTF. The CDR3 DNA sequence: TGTGCCAGCAGGGGTCGGCAAACAGGTGGCTACACCTTC.

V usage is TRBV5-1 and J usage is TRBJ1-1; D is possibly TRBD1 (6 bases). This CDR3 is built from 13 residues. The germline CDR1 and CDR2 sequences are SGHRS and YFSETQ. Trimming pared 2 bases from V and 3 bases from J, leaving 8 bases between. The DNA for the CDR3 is TGCGCCAGCAGCTTACAGGGTGACACTGAAGCTTTCTTT. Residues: CASSLQGDTEAFF.

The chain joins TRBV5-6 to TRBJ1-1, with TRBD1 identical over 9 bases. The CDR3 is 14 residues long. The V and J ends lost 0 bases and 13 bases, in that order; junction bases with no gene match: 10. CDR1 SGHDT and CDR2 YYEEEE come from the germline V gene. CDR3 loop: CASSLGGGGQGVFF. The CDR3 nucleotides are TGTGCCAGCAGCTTGGGGGGCGGGGGACAGGGCGTTTTCTTT.

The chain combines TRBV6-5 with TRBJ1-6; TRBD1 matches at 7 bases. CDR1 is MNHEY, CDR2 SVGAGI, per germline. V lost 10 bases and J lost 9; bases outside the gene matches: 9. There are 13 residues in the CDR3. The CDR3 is CAIATGLGSPLHF. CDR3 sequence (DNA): TGTGCCATTGCGACAGGGTTGGGTTCACCCCTCCACTTT.

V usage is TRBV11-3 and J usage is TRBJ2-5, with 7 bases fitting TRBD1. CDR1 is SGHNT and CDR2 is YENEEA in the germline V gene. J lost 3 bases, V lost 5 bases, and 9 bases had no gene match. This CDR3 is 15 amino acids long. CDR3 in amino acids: CASSPSGTAEETQYF. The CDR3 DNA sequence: TGTGCCAGCAGCCCATCCGGGACAGCAGAAGAGACCCAGTACTTC.

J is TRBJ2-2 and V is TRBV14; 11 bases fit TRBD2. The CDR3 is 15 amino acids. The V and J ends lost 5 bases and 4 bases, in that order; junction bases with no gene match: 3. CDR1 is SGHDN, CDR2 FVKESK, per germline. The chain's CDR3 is CASSITSGGTGELFF. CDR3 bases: TGTGCCAGCAGCATAACTAGCGGGGGCACCGGGGAGCTGTTTTTT.

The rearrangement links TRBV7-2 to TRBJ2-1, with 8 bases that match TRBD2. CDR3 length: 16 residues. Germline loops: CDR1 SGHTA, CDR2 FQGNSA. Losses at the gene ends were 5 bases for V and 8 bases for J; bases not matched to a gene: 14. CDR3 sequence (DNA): TGTGCCAGCAGCCCCGGGGGGGCCCAGAAGGGGTATGAGCAGTTCTTC. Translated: CASSPGGAQKGYEQFF.

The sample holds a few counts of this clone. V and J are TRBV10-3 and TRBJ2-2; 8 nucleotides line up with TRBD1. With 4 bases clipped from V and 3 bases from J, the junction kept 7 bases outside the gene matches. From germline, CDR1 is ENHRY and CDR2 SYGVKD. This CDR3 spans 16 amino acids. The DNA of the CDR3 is TGTGCCATCAGTGGGGATCGGGACAGGCACACCGGGGAGCTGTTTTTT. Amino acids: CAISGDRDRHTGELFF.

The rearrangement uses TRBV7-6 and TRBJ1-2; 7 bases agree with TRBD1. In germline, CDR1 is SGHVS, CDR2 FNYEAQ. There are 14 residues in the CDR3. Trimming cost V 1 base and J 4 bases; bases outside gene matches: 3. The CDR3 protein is CASSLGQGGYGYTF. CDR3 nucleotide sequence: TGTGCCAGCAGCTTAGGGCAGGGGGGCTATGGCTACACCTTC.

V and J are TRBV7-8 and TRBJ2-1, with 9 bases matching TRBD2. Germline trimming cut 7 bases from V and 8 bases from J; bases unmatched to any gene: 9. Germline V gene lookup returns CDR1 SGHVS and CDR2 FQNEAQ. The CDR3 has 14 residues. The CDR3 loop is CASTIGLAIDEQFF. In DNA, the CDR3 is TGTGCCAGCACAATAGGACTAGCGATAGATGAGCAGTTCTTC.

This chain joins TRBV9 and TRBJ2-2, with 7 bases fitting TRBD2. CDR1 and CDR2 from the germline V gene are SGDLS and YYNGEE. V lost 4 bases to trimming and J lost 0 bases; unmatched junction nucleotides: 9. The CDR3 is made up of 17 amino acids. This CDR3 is CASSPVLAVANTGELFF. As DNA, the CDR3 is TGTGCCAGCAGCCCCGTTCTAGCGGTAGCGAACACCGGGGAGCTGTTTTTT.

The CDR3 region has the DNA TGTGCCACCAGTGATTTGAGGGGGCCGGATGAGCAGTTCTTC. It specifies CATSDLRGPDEQFF. V is TRBV24-1 and J is TRBJ2-1, with 7 bases lining up with TRBD1. This CDR3 has 14 amino acids. With 0 bases clipped from V and 8 bases from J, the junction kept 3 bases outside the gene matches. Germline V gene data show CDR1 as KGHDR and CDR2 as SFDVKD.

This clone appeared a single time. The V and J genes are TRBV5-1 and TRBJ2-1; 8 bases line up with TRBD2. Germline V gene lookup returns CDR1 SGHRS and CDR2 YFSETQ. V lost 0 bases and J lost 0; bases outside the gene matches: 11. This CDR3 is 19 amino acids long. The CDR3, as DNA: TGCGCCAGCAGCTTGGGGGCCAAGGTACTAGCGGCCTCCTACAATGAGCAGTTCTTC. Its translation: CASSLGAKVLAASYNEQFF.